Sequencing of this T cell receptor beta chain was carried out in a study of blood T cell repertoires in COVID-19. Overall study context: COVID-19 samples collected from the United States, Italy and Spain covered acute and convalescent phases. PBMCs, B-cell-depleted T cells, or T cells provided the cDNA or gDNA that made up the material.

The CDR3 spans 14 residues. Germline CDR1 and CDR2: MNHEY and SMNVEV (reference sequence). V lost 5 bases to trimming and J lost 4 bases, with 14 bases between them. How the authors handled the data: Nucleated cell number was recorded as an estimate derived from reference gene primer amplification. TCRdb keeps only in-frame clones here, not all; method: immunoSEQ multiplex PCR. V, J and clone size reflect that table, while D and trimming were determined from the DNA. The sample carries 150,000 to 200,000 clones, approximately 86% recorded once. The chain employs TRBV27 and TRBJ1-2; D unclear. Sequencing was performed on peripheral blood. The receptor was isolated from a man aged 65 to 79 with active or convalescent COVID-19. Written as DNA, the CDR3 is TGTGCCAGCAGTATGCTTGGCGGCAGCTATGGCTACACCTTC. This encodes CASSMLGGSYGYTF.